These T cell receptor beta chains were read from a single sample in a study of blood T cell repertoires in COVID-19. TCRdb's table, derived via immunoSEQ multiplex PCR, lists solely in-frame clones and lacks some. The repertoire consists of under 150,000 clones, with over 70% occurring once and the leading ten covering around 1.5%. Sequenced: peripheral blood. These receptors all come from a man between 50 and 59 years old with acute or convalescent COVID-19. Both conserved end residues are part of each CDR3. Fields, in order: D gene, V gene, J gene, clone size, CDR3 protein, CDR3 DNA. The D gene is left open where the match is weak. Clone size, where shown, is once, few, many, or a class for clones that have expanded.

-,TRBV19,TRBJ2-3,few,CATSRGVSTDTQYF,TGTGCCACCTCCCGCGGAGTCAGCACAGATACGCAGTATTTT
-,TRBV25-1,TRBJ1-1,-,CASSISGLGNTEAFF,TGTGCCAGCAGTATATCCGGGTTAGGGAACACTGAAGCTTTCTTT
-,TRBV6-1,TRBJ1-1,-,CASSEGQKTEAFF,TGTGCCAGCAGTGAAGGACAGAAAACTGAAGCTTTCTTT
-,TRBV12-3/TRBV12-4,TRBJ2-2,-,CASNDRNTGELFF,TGTGCCAGCAACGACAGGAACACCGGGGAGCTGTTTTTT
-,TRBV12-3/TRBV12-4,TRBJ2-3,-,CASSLTGTDTQYF,TGTGCCAGCAGTTTAACAGGCACAGATACGCAGTATTTT
TRBD1,TRBV27,TRBJ1-1,-,CASGKWTGGMNTEAFF,TGTGCCAGTGGGAAGTGGACAGGGGGAATGAACACTGAAGCTTTCTTT
TRBD1,TRBV5-6,TRBJ1-2,-,CASSQPGQGSTGGYTF,TGTGCCAGCAGCCAACCAGGACAGGGAAGTACGGGCGGCTACACCTTC
TRBD1,TRBV28,TRBJ2-7,once,CASRGTGKGYEQYF,TGTGCCAGCAGGGGGACAGGGAAAGGTTACGAGCAGTACTTC
-,TRBV11-2,TRBJ2-7,-,CASSAGYNYEQYF,TGTGCCAGCAGCGCCGGGTACAATTACGAGCAGTACTTC
TRBD1,TRBV6-5,TRBJ1-6,-,CASSSRQGNSPLHF,TGTGCCAGCAGCTCCCGACAGGGCAATTCACCCCTCCACTTT
-,TRBV3-1/TRBV3-2,TRBJ2-1,-,CASSHRAYNEQFF,TGTGCCAGCAGCCACCGAGCCTACAATGAGCAGTTCTTC
TRBD2,TRBV5-1,TRBJ2-1,-,CASSFLAGDEQFF,TGCGCCAGCAGCTTCCTAGCGGGAGATGAGCAGTTCTTC
TRBD2,TRBV6-6,TRBJ2-3,-,CASSPGLERWGTQYF,TGTGCCAGCAGCCCAGGACTAGAGAGGTGGGGGACGCAGTATTTT
-,TRBV28,TRBJ2-3,-,CASSPRGSTDTQYF,TGTGCCAGCAGCCCTAGGGGCAGCACAGATACGCAGTATTTT
TRBD1,TRBV11-2,TRBJ2-7,-,CASSRTGINEQYF,TGTGCCAGCAGCAGGACAGGGATTAACGAGCAGTACTTC
-,TRBV29-1,TRBJ2-7,-,CSVDRAGPEQYF,TGCAGCGTTGATCGGGCAGGGCCGGAGCAGTACTTC